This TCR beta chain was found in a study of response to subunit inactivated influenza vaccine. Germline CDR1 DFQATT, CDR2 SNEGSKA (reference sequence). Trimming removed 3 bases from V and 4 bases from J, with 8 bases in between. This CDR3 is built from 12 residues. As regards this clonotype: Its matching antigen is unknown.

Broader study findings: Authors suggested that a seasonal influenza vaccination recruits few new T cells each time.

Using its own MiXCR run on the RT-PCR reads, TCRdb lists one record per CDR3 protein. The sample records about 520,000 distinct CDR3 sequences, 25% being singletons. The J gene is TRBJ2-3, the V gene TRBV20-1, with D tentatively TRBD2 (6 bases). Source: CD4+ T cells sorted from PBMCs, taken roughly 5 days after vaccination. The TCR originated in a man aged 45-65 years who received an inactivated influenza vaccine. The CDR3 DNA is TGCAGTGCTAGGACTAGTTCAGATACGCAGTATTTT. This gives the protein CSARTSSDTQYF.